The 9 T cell receptor beta chains reported below all come from one sample, sequenced in a study of cytomegalovirus exposure and HLA in healthy donors (dated by TCRdb to 2016 to 2017). Libraries came from the immunoSEQ multiplex PCR assay. A mixture of 60 forward primers for TCR Vbeta segments and 13 reverse primers for TCR Jbeta segments was used in the multiplex PCR. Here the immuneACCESS table is served through TCRdb, limited to in-frame sequences with V and J called. Missing clones are a known gap in these copies; in checked studies unresolved V genes cover under half, and the rest lacks a known reason. The sample table contains about 130,000 clones; only one count was recorded for 70% to 80% of them. Clones ranked in the top ten supply approximately 2.9% of the sample. Sequencing was performed on PBMCs. The receptor set was obtained from a human donor in good health.

This clone was observed a single time. The chain carries TRBV28 and TRBJ1-2; 9 bases line up with TRBD1. CDR3 size: 13 residues. The trim removed 6 bases at V and 6 bases at J, leaving 5 bases unmatched. In germline, CDR1 is MDHEN, CDR2 SYDVKM. CDR3 DNA: TGTGCCAGCAGATCCGACAGGGGGGATGGCTACACCTTC. This codes for CASRSDRGDGYTF.

On this clone: At one end, the junction sequence differs from germline, possibly due to a read error. The chain uses TRBV5-1 and TRBJ2-5; 9 bases align to TRBD1. Matching the DNA end better, TRBJ2-7 makes the J call doubtful. The CDR3 runs 14 residues. CDR1 is SGHRS, CDR2 YFSETQ, per germline. CDR3 region: CASNLGQGPHEQYF. CDR3 in DNA: TGCGCCAGCAACTTGGGACAGGGCCCTCACGAGCAGTACTTC.

The J gene is TRBJ1-3, the V gene TRBV6-5; weak D call: TRBD1 (6 bases). This CDR3 spans 14 amino acids. V was pared by 2 bases and J by 6 bases, with 11 bases between. CDR1 is MNHEY and CDR2 is SVGAGI in the germline V gene. CDR3 bases: TGTGCCAGCAGTTACAACAGGGTTGAAAACACCATATATTTT. The encoded protein is CASSYNRVENTIYF.

The rearrangement links TRBV6-5 to TRBJ1-1, with a weak D call TRBD1 (5 bases). This CDR3 is 15 amino acids long. The germline gives CDR1 MNHEY, CDR2 SVGAGI. V dropped 0 bases and J dropped 1 base, with 9 bases sitting between them. CDR3 coding DNA: TGTGCCAGCAGTTACTCACAGGCCTCGAACACTGAAGCTTTCTTT. Translation: CASSYSQASNTEAFF.

The chain carries TRBV28 and TRBJ1-2, with D tentatively TRBD1 (5 bases). CDR1 and CDR2 from the germline V gene are MDHEN and SYDVKM. The CDR3 has 14 residues. Trimming cost V 6 bases and J 8 bases, with 19 bases left between them. The CDR3 DNA reads TGTGCCAGCAGCGTGACGGGAGGCAGGGTCGGCTACACCTTC. Protein sequence: CASSVTGGRVGYTF.

The chain employs TRBV14 and TRBJ2-3; a possible D gene is TRBD1 (6 bases). CDR3 length: 14 residues. From germline, CDR1 is SGHDN and CDR2 FVKESK. V was trimmed by 3 bases and J by 5 bases, leaving 12 bases between them. CDR3 protein: CASSQGASQDTQYF. The CDR3 DNA follows: TGTGCCAGCAGCCAGGGGGCTAGTCAAGATACGCAGTATTTT. The whole variable domain, remainder taken from reference TRBV14 and TRBJ2-3, is EAGVTQFPSHSVIEKGQTVTLRCDPISGHDNLYWYRRVMGKEIKFLLHFVKESKQDESGMPNNRFLAERTGGTYSTLKVQPAELEDSGVYFCASSQGASQDTQYFGPGTRLTVL.

V gene TRBV30 combines with J gene TRBJ1-1; D is perhaps TRBD1 (5 bases). This CDR3 is 11 amino acids long. Germline CDR1 and CDR2: GTSNPN and SVGIG (reference sequence). Trimming cost V 3 bases and J 10 bases, with 12 bases left between them. The CDR3 protein is CAWRVGGTAFF. The CDR3 DNA reads TGTGCCTGGAGGGTCGGGGGGACAGCTTTCTTT.

This clone was found a few times. The rearrangement uses TRBV5-1 and TRBJ1-2; 10 positions match TRBD1. This CDR3 is 14 amino acids long. CDR1 and CDR2 (germline): SGHRS, YFSETQ. Trimming at V came to 3 bases and at J to 5 bases, leaving 4 bases not matched to a gene. The CDR3 DNA is TGCGCCAGCAGCTCCGGGACAGGGGCATATGGCTACACCTTC. This codes for CASSSGTGAYGYTF.

This rearrangement joins TRBV30 to TRBJ1-2, with D unclear. Germline-derived CDR1 and CDR2 are GTSNPN and SVGIG (reference sequence). The CDR3 contains 12 residues. Trimming cost V 6 bases and J 4 bases, with 12 bases left between them. The CDR3 reads CACIPGPYGYTF. The DNA for the CDR3 is TGTGCCTGCATCCCGGGTCCCTATGGCTACACCTTC.